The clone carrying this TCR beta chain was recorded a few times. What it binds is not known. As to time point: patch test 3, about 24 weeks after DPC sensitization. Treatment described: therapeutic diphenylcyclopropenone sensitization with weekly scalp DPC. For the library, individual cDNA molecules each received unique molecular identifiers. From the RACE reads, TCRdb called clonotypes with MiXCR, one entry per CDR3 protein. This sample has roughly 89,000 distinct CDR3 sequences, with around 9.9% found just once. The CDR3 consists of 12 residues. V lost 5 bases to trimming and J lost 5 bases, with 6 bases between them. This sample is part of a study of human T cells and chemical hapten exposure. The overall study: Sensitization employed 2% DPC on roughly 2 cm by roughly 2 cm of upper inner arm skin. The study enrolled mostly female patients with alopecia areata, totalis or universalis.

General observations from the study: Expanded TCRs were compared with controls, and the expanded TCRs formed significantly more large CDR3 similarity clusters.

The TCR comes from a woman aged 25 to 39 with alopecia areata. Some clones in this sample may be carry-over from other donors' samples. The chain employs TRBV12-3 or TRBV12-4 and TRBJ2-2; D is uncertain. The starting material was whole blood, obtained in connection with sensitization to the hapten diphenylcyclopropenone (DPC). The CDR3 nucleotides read TGTGCCAGCAGTCTCTTTACCGGGGAGCTGTTTTTT. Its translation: CASSLFTGELFF.